The rows below give T cell receptor beta chains drawn from one sample of a study of CD8+ T cells in alopecia areata. Libraries were prepared by immunoSEQ multiplex PCR; TCRdb keeps only in-frame clonotypes and omits some of them. The data contain under 200,000 clones, roughly 60% of them singletons. The sequences come from CD4+ T cells sorted from blood, collected at week 24, from a patient treated with tofacitinib. Receptors were obtained from a human donor with alopecia areata. Each CDR3 is given with its conserved first and last residue. A D gene is named only where the DNA matches it firmly. The size entry is marked missing in some rows and otherwise reads once, few, many or a size class.

CDR3 DNA,CDR3 protein,clone size,J gene,D gene,V gene
TGTGCCTGGAGTGTACTAGAGGGGGCGGCAGATACGCAGTATTTT,CAWSVLEGAADTQYF,once,TRBJ2-3,TRBD1,TRBV30
TGTGCCAGCTACCTCAGGGGGGCCAACGTCCTGACTTTC,CASYLRGANVLTF,few,TRBJ2-6,-,TRBV5-6
TGTGCCAGCAGTGGATCGGGGGTAGAGGGCTACACCTTC,CASSGSGVEGYTF,-,TRBJ1-2,-,TRBV25-1
TGTGCCTGGAACCGGAACACTGAAGCTTTCTTT,CAWNRNTEAFF,-,TRBJ1-1,-,TRBV30
TGTGCCAGCAGTGAGCCAGGGACAACTAATGAAAAACTGTTTTTT,CASSEPGTTNEKLFF,-,TRBJ1-4,-,TRBV25-1
TGTGCCAGCAGCCAAGGGCGGAGCTCCTACAATGAGCAGTTCTTC,CASSQGRSSYNEQFF,-,TRBJ2-1,-,TRBV4-2
TGTGCCAGCAGTGACGCGGAGACCCAGTACTTC,CASSDAETQYF,-,TRBJ2-5,-,TRBV6-5
TGTGCCAGCAGCCCTCGGACAGGGGGAATTAACTATGGCTACACCTTC,CASSPRTGGINYGYTF,few,TRBJ1-2,TRBD1,TRBV5-6
TGTGCCAGCAGCCCGTGGGTTAGAGATAATGAGCAGTTCTTC,CASSPWVRDNEQFF,-,TRBJ2-1,-,TRBV7-9
TGTGCCAGCAGTGAATCTCGGGCAGACTCTGGAAACACCATATATTTT,CASSESRADSGNTIYF,few,TRBJ1-3,-,TRBV25-1